This T cell receptor (beta chain) was documented in a study of CD8+ T cells in alopecia areata. On the study more broadly: Each of the treated patients was given oral tofacitinib, 5 to 10 mg twice daily, for moderate-to-severe alopecia areata. Study findings and constraints: Besides other cells, scalp samples also yield sequences of resident alphabeta T cells from normal skin.

CDR1 is SEHNR, CDR2 FQNEAQ, per germline (reference sequence). V was pared by 5 bases and J by 5 bases, with 13 bases of the junction left unmatched. The length of the CDR3 is 16 residues. cDNA prepared by RNA extraction and subsequent reverse transcription served as the template for sequencing. The table came from immunoSEQ multiplex PCR; TCRdb's copy has only in-frame clones and leaves some out. Of 120,000 to 150,000 clones listed, about 87% are singletons. Remarks on this clone: Its antigen is not known.

The sequenced sample was CD8+ T cells sorted from blood, obtained at week 0. The rearrangement uses TRBV7-9 and TRBJ2-3; TRBD1 matches at 7 bases. The source is a human donor with alopecia areata. In nucleotides, the CDR3 is TGTGCCAGCAGCCAGAAGACAGGGTGGGCGCAAGATACGCAGTATTTT. This gives the protein CASSQKTGWAQDTQYF.